The 26 T cell receptor beta chains below were found in one sample sequenced in a study of T cells after yellow fever vaccination. Via MiXCR, TCRdb re-called the 5' RACE reads, giving one row per CDR3 protein. The sample consists of about 240,000 distinct CDR3 sequences, around 7% of them appearing once. The material was CD4+ T cells sorted from PBMCs, obtained 15 days after the yellow fever booster vaccination. The receptors shown here come from a man younger than 40 who received the YFV17D yellow fever vaccine.

In this sample, this clonotype turned up many times. The chain links TRBV5-1 to TRBJ2-1, with 8 bases identical to TRBD2. This CDR3 is built from 15 residues. V shed 4 bases, J shed 0 bases, and the junction held 3 bases outside the gene matches. Germline V lookup: CDR1 SGHRS, CDR2 YFSETQ. CDR3 in amino acids: CASSRLAISYNEQFF. The CDR3 DNA reads as TGCGCCAGCAGCCGACTAGCGATCTCCTACAATGAGCAGTTCTTC.

The chain couples TRBV29-1 to TRBJ2-4; maybe TRBD2 (5 bases). V was shortened by 5 bases and J by 12 bases, with 14 bases between the two germline ends. This CDR3 is 11 amino acids long. Looked up from germline, CDR1 is SQVTM and CDR2 is ANQGSEA. The CDR3 here is CSVLMGSAQYF. The DNA for the CDR3 is TGCAGCGTTCTAATGGGGAGCGCTCAGTACTTC.

The chain is built from TRBV6-2 or TRBV6-3 and TRBJ1-5, with 7 positions matching TRBD1. J gave up 1 base and V 0 bases, and 3 bases lay outside the gene matches. The germline CDR1 and CDR2 sequences are MNHEY and SVGEGT. The CDR3 sequence is 16 residues long. CDR3 DNA sequence: TGTGCCAGCAGTTACTCTTTGACAGGGAGCAATCAGCCCCAGCATTTT. Translated, it gives CASSYSLTGSNQPQHF.

This clonotype was seen more than once but under ten times. V is TRBV6-1 and J is TRBJ2-7, with D maybe TRBD1 (6 bases). The CDR3 spans 13 residues. V lost 3 bases and J 4 bases, leaving 10 bases between the germline ends. The germline V gene encodes CDR1 MNHNS and CDR2 SASEGT. The DNA for the CDR3 is TGTGCCAGCAGTGATTGGACAGCATACGAGCAGTACTTC. Its translation: CASSDWTAYEQYF.

There are a few counts of this clonotype. The chain is built from TRBV28 and TRBJ2-1; D gene ambiguous. CDR1 and CDR2 (germline): MDHEN, SYDVKM. This CDR3 spans 12 amino acids. V lost 3 bases to trimming and J lost 7 bases, with 7 bases between them. The DNA for the CDR3 is TGTGCCAGCAGTTTTACGGCAAATGAGCAGTTCTTC. Translation: CASSFTANEQFF.

This clonotype occurred a few times. This chain links TRBV11-1 with TRBJ2-7, with 9 bases fitting TRBD1. CDR1 and CDR2 (germline): SGHAT, FQDESV (reference sequence). The CDR3 runs to 19 residues. Losses at the gene ends were 6 bases for V and 0 bases for J; bases not matched to a gene: 18. CDR3 bases: TGTGCCAGCAGTGTTGTTGGACAGGGGCCTTTACCGCTCTCCTACGAGCAGTACTTC. Encoded protein: CASSVVGQGPLPLSYEQYF.

There are many counts of this clonotype. The V and J genes are TRBV5-1 and TRBJ2-3; TRBD2 is a possible D gene (5 bases). There are 14 residues in the CDR3. With 1 base removed from V and 4 bases from J, the gap between germline ends came to 10 bases. In germline, CDR1 is SGHRS, CDR2 YFSETQ. CDR3 region: CASSLTGSADTQYF. CDR3 DNA sequence: TGCGCCAGCAGCTTGACGGGGAGTGCAGATACGCAGTATTTT. Complete variable domain (other parts from reference TRBV5-1 and TRBJ2-3): KAGVTQTPRYLIKTRGQQVTLSCSPISGHRSVSWYQQTPGQGLQFLFEYFSETQRNKGNFPGRFSGRQFSNSRSEMNVSTLELGDSALYLCASSLTGSADTQYFGPGTRLTVL.

This chain links TRBV5-1 with TRBJ1-2; D is perhaps TRBD1 (5 bases). CDR1 SGHRS and CDR2 YFSETQ come from the germline V gene. This CDR3 is built from 14 residues. V lost 7 bases to trimming and J lost 5 bases, with 18 bases between them. CDR3 region: CASRGEWNWYGYTF. DNA for the CDR3: TGCGCCAGCCGGGGGGAGTGGAATTGGTATGGCTACACCTTC.

This clonotype was seen a few times. The chain links TRBV5-1 to TRBJ1-1; no clear D. Germline V CDR1 and CDR2: SGHRS, YFSETQ. Trimming removed 4 bases from V and 0 bases from J, with 7 bases in between. The CDR3 covers 13 residues. The CDR3 spells CASSHTVNTEAFF. CDR3 coding DNA: TGCGCCAGCAGCCATACAGTGAACACTGAAGCTTTCTTT.

This sequence joins TRBV15 and TRBJ2-5, with 11 bases aligning to TRBD2. This CDR3 has 18 residues. From germline, CDR1 is LNHNV and CDR2 YYDKDF (reference sequence). The V gene end was trimmed by 4 bases and the J gene end by 5 bases; junction bases not matched to a gene: 15. DNA of the CDR3: TGTGCCACCAGCACCCCGAGTGGCACTAGCGGGAGCCCGGAGACCCAGTACTTC. Its translation: CATSTPSGTSGSPETQYF.

This clonotype has ten or more counts. V gene TRBV7-8 combines with J gene TRBJ2-7; D possibly matches TRBD1 or TRBD2 (5 bases each). This CDR3 contains 13 residues. With 3 bases removed from V and 4 bases from J, the gap between germline ends came to 10 bases. The germline CDR1 and CDR2 sequences are SGHVS and FQNEAQ. The CDR3 loop reads CASSLGDSYEQYF. The CDR3 DNA follows: TGTGCCAGCAGCTTGGGAGACAGTTACGAGCAGTACTTC.

The chain has TRBV7-2 and TRBJ2-5, with D uncertain. CDR1 SGHTA and CDR2 FQGNSA come from the germline V gene. V lost 6 bases, J lost 5 bases, and 13 bases lay in between. The CDR3 extends over 13 amino acids. The chain's CDR3 is CASSSGRVETQYF. CDR3 sequence (DNA): TGTGCCAGCAGTTCCGGTCGCGTGGAGACCCAGTACTTC. The variable domain in full, completed from reference TRBV7-2 and TRBJ2-5, reads GAGVSQSPSNKVTEKGKDVELRCDPISGHTALYWYRQSLGQGLEFLIYFQGNSAPDKSGLPSDRFSAERTGGSVSTLTIQRTQQEDSAVYLCASSSGRVETQYFGPGTRLLVL.

This clonotype was observed many times. A read error may account for a junction end that differs from germline. V gene TRBV12-3 or TRBV12-4 combines with J gene TRBJ2-3; D is undetermined. The CDR3 has 11 amino acids. CDR3 DNA: TGTGCCAGCAGTCACACAGATACGCAGTGTTTT. Encoded protein: CASSHTDTQCF.

The table lists this clonotype with a count of one. CDR3 region: CASQGGDSYEQYF. The CDR3 nucleotides are TGTGCCAGCCAGGGCGGAGACTCCTACGAGCAGTACTTC. This sequence joins TRBV28 and TRBJ2-7, with D tentatively TRBD1 (5 bases). Germline loops: CDR1 MDHEN, CDR2 SYDVKM. CDR3 length: 13 residues. V was trimmed by 8 bases and J by 0 bases, leaving 11 bases between them.

This clonotype appeared many times. The CDR3: CAHSEYYNEQFF. CDR3 coding DNA: TGTGCCCATAGCGAATACTACAATGAGCAGTTCTTC. V and J are TRBV7-2 and TRBJ2-1, with D perhaps matching TRBD2 (5 bases). CDR1 and CDR2 from the germline V gene are SGHTA and FQGNSA. The V end lost 11 bases, the J end lost 3 bases, and 11 bases lay between the germline ends. This CDR3 is built from 12 residues.

As DNA, the CDR3 is TGTGCCAGCAGCCAACAAGAGGGCAATCAGCCCCAGCATTTT. Protein: CASSQQEGNQPQHF. The J gene is TRBJ1-5, the V gene TRBV7-2, with D unclear. Germline lookup yields CDR1 SGHTA and CDR2 FQGNSA. The V end lost 5 bases, the J end lost 2 bases, and 10 bases lay between the germline ends. This CDR3 is built from 14 residues.

V gene TRBV28 combines with J gene TRBJ2-1, with TRBD1 identical over 10 bases. J was trimmed by 4 bases and V by 10 bases; bases with no gene match: 7. Per germline, CDR1 MDHEN and CDR2 SYDVKM. This CDR3 region has 14 residues. CDR3 nucleotide sequence: TGTGCCACCATACCGGGACAGGGGTACAATGAGCAGTTCTTC. Translating it yields CATIPGQGYNEQFF. The complete variable domain, with remaining parts taken from reference TRBV28 and TRBJ2-1, reads DVKVTQSSRYLVKRTGEKVFLECVQDMDHENMFWYRQDPGLGLRLIYFSYDVKMKEKGDIPEGYSVSREKKERFSLILESASTNQTSMYLCATIPGQGYNEQFFGPGTRLTVL.

This clonotype was observed a handful of times. J is TRBJ2-3 and V is TRBV4-3; D unresolved. The V gene lost 3 bases and the J gene lost 9 bases, with 13 bases spanning the gap. The CDR3 has 13 residues. Germline V CDR1 and CDR2: LGHNA, YSLEER. The chain's CDR3 is CASSHRSSPTQYF. CDR3 in DNA: TGCGCCAGCAGCCATCGGTCCAGTCCCACGCAGTATTTT.

A few counts support this clonotype. The V gene is TRBV20-1, the J gene TRBJ2-1, with 7 bases that match TRBD2. The V gene's germline CDR1 is DFQATT and CDR2 SNEGSKA (reference sequence). The CDR3 is 16 residues long. With 6 bases clipped from V and 0 bases from J, the junction kept 11 bases outside the gene matches. CDR3 protein: CSAQSASGSSYNEQFF. The CDR3 nucleotides are TGCAGTGCCCAGAGCGCTAGCGGTAGCTCCTACAATGAGCAGTTCTTC.

This clonotype has a count of ten or more. The DNA of the CDR3 is TGTGCCAGCAGCTTAGCTTCGGAAGAGACCCAGTACTTC. Protein sequence: CASSLASEETQYF. This sequence joins TRBV7-2 and TRBJ2-5; no clear D. The CDR3 runs 13 residues. Germline V gene data show CDR1 as SGHTA and CDR2 as FQGNSA. Trimming pared 0 bases from V and 3 bases from J, leaving 5 bases between.

The chain recombines TRBV14 with TRBJ2-1; TRBD2 matches at 9 bases. Looked up from germline, CDR1 is SGHDN and CDR2 is FVKESK. This CDR3 has 14 amino acids. The V segment lost 2 bases and the J segment 7 bases; nucleotides outside the gene matches: 3. This chain's CDR3 is CASSQLAGANEQFF. CDR3 nucleotide sequence: TGTGCCAGCAGCCAATTAGCGGGAGCTAATGAGCAGTTCTTC.

This clonotype was recorded at least ten times. The V call is TRBV5-1, the J call TRBJ1-2; D gene ambiguous. The V gene's germline CDR1 is SGHRS and CDR2 YFSETQ. Between the trimmed V and J ends, which lost 0 bases and 8 bases, there was a span of 17 bases. The CDR3 runs to 15 residues. CDR3 nucleotide sequence: TGCGCCAGCAGCTTGGGGGCAACCTTGCAACGAGGCTACACCTTC. Its translation is CASSLGATLQRGYTF.

This clonotype occurred many times. This chain's CDR3 is CASGGSVNGEQFF. CDR3 sequence (DNA): TGTGCCAGCGGAGGTAGCGTAAACGGTGAGCAGTTCTTC. The chain joins TRBV3-1 to TRBJ2-1; the D gene is possibly TRBD2 (5 bases). V gave up 8 bases and J gave up 9 bases, with 17 bases separating them. Germline V CDR1 and CDR2: LGHDT, YNNKEL (reference sequence). The CDR3 sequence is 13 residues long.

The chain carries TRBV20-1 and TRBJ2-6, with 7 positions matching TRBD1. The germline V gene has CDR1 DFQATT and CDR2 SNEGSKA (reference sequence). V gave up 3 bases and J gave up 3 bases; unmatched junction bases: 14. The CDR3 extends over 18 amino acids. The CDR3 bases are TGCAGTGCTAGGCGGTCCGGACAGGTATTCTATGGGGCCAACGTCCTGACTTTC. Translation gives CSARRSGQVFYGANVLTF.

The chain joins TRBV12-5 to TRBJ2-7; 7 nucleotides line up with TRBD1. CDR1 LGHNT and CDR2 FRNRAP come from the germline V gene. The V gene end was trimmed by 7 bases and the J gene end by 2 bases; junction bases not matched to a gene: 8. The CDR3 contains 14 residues. The CDR3 nucleotides read TGTGCTAGTGCCAACTGGGACAGAACCTACGAGCAGTACTTC. Translating it yields CASANWDRTYEQYF.

The sample holds many counts of this clonotype. The chain couples TRBV12-3 or TRBV12-4 to TRBJ2-7; D gene ambiguous. This CDR3 spans 14 amino acids. Trimming stripped 6 bases from V and 3 bases from J, with 15 bases between. CDR3 amino acids: CASSLTSVNYEQYF. CDR3 nucleotides: TGTGCCAGCAGCCTTACGTCTGTAAACTACGAGCAGTACTTC.